This T cell receptor (beta chain) came from a study of cytomegalovirus exposure and HLA in healthy donors. The PCR was carried out with 60 Vbeta primers and 13 Jbeta primers. Data came from immunoSEQ multiplex PCR; TCRdb stores just in-frame clones and leaves some out. The sample has more than 150,000 clones, 76% seen once. The CDR3 has 17 residues. With 6 bases clipped from V and 0 bases from J, the junction kept 5 bases outside the gene matches. Germline assignment: CDR1 LGHNT and CDR2 FRNRAP. Only a few counts were recorded for this clone. As yet, its antigen is unknown. Study findings and constraints: In a later analysis, most CMV-associated TCR beta chains appeared HLA-restricted. Relative to equally common others, HLA-associated TCR beta chains showed greater clonal expansion in a later analysis. Sequencing likely caused a cluster of highly shared sequence variants.

Sequences were obtained from PBMCs. The receptor comes from a man between 18 and 29 years old in good health and CMV-seronegative. V gene TRBV12-5 combines with J gene TRBJ2-6, with 10 nucleotides matching TRBD1. DNA for the CDR3: TGTGCTAGTGGCTCCGGGACAGGGGTCTCTGGGGCCAACGTCCTGACTTTC. It encodes CASGSGTGVSGANVLTF.